The sequence of this T cell receptor (beta chain) was determined in a study of blood T cell repertoires in COVID-19. This clone has just a few counts. The protocol was immunoSEQ multiplex PCR, while the TCRdb copy is restricted to in-frame clones and leaves out a portion. The table shows approximately 140,000 clones, with less than 80% occurring only once. Germline V gene data show CDR1 as LNHDA and CDR2 as SQIVND (reference sequence). This CDR3 is 16 amino acids long. The trim removed 0 bases at V and 3 bases at J, leaving 5 bases unmatched. Material: peripheral blood. V is TRBV19 and J is TRBJ1-3; 7 bases map to TRBD1. This sequence was found in a man aged 55 to 70 with acute or convalescent COVID-19. CDR3 sequence reads: CASSIDQGDVGNTIYF. The DNA for the CDR3 is TGTGCCAGTAGTATAGATCAGGGGGACGTTGGAAACACCATATATTTT.